The rows below give T cell receptor beta chains drawn from one sample of a study of shared clonotypes between healthy human individuals. Here immunoSEQ multiplex PCR was the method, and the copy in TCRdb shows in-frame clones only, minus some. This repertoire shows 2,100,000 or so clones, 90% to 97% found once; its top ten account for more than 0.1%. The sequencing input was naive CD4+ T cells sorted from blood. The receptors shown here come from a man between 18 and 29 years old in good health. Each CDR3 is given without its conserved first and last residue. Each record gives: J gene, V gene, CDR3 protein.

TRBJ1-2 | TRBV2 | ASLQGRVDYT
TRBJ1-4 | TRBV5-6 | ASSFRNRNEKLF
TRBJ1-2 | TRBV5-1 | ASSLEGRVGGYT
TRBJ2-3 | TRBV4-1 | ASSQLAGARDTQY
TRBJ2-1 | TRBV7-9 | ASSYGTSGLGDEQF
TRBJ2-2 | TRBV18 | ASSTNGGSGSIGELF
TRBJ2-7 | TRBV5-1 | ASRRADSSYEQY
TRBJ2-7 | TRBV6-1 | ASRRTATSGEQY
TRBJ1-2 | TRBV6-5 | ASSRGQIDYGYT
TRBJ2-3 | TRBV10-3 | ATRRGDYSTDTQY
TRBJ2-2 | TRBV5-1 | ASSLGLPTGELF
TRBJ2-1 | TRBV30 | AWRDSRTSGRLLNEQF
TRBJ2-7 | TRBV28 | ASRSDSTYEQY
TRBJ2-3 | TRBV6-1 | ASSEGRQATGTQY
TRBJ2-5 | TRBV9 | ASSPRDGQETQY
TRBJ2-4 | TRBV5-1 | ASSAWDRGNIQY
TRBJ2-7 | TRBV7-6 | ASSLQGSSYEQY
TRBJ2-3 | TRBV9 | ASSVEGPGDTQY
TRBJ1-4 | TRBV21-1 | ASTSGAVHEKLF
TRBJ2-3 | TRBV12-5 | ASGLAGLDTQY
TRBJ2-5 | TRBV7-8 | ASSATSGRGWEETQY
TRBJ1-6 | TRBV28 | ASRTQGGSYNSPLH
TRBJ2-2 | TRBV2 | ASRGQILANTGELF
TRBJ1-4 | TRBV25-1 | ASSEYDRGATNEKLF
TRBJ2-5 | TRBV6-5 | ASRRRDRETQY
TRBJ2-7 | TRBV4-1 | ASSSGLAGVNEQY
TRBJ1-4 | TRBV6-1 | ANSDLWGGEKLF
TRBJ2-5 | TRBV5-1 | ASSFGTSVPGETQY
TRBJ2-7 | TRBV7-2 | ASSLEGTRQY
TRBJ2-5 | TRBV5-4 | ASSRLEIPKGTQY
TRBJ1-2 | TRBV2 | ASIPDGGNYGYT
TRBJ1-2 | TRBV5-1 | ASSSDRVDYGYT
TRBJ1-2 | TRBV6-5 | ASSRQPFNYGYT
TRBJ1-1 | TRBV5-1 | ASSGGATVNTEAF
TRBJ2-4 | TRBV28 | ASSHRVLGLNIQY